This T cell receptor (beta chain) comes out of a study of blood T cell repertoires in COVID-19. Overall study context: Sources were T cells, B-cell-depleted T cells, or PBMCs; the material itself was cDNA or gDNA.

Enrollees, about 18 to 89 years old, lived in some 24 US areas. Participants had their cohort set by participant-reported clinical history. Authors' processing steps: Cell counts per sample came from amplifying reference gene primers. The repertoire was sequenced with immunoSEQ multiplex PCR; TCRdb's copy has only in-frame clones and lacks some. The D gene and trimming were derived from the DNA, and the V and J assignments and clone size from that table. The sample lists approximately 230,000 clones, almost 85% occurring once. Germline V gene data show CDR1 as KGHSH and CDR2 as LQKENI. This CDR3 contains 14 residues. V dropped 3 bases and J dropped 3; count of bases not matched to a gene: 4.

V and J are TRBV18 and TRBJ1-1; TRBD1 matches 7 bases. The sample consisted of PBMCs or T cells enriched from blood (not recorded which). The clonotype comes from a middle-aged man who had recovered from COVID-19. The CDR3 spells CASSPRQGHTEAFF. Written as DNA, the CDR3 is TGTGCCAGCTCACCCCGACAGGGACACACTGAAGCTTTCTTT.